This entry lists 10 T cell receptor beta chains sequenced from one sample in a study of T cell changes during pregnancy in multiple sclerosis. TCRdb's table, derived via immunoSEQ multiplex PCR, lists solely in-frame clones and lacks some. This table has about 60,000 clones, less than 95% appearing once. The specimen comprised peripheral blood, sampled in the third trimester of pregnancy. Receptor source: a female donor in good health, enrolled as a control in a pregnancy study.

The chain joins TRBV18 to TRBJ2-3, with TRBD1 identical over 9 bases. The germline gives CDR1 KGHSH, CDR2 LQKENI. The ends lost 3 bases at V and 7 bases at J; junction bases unmatched: 8. This CDR3 contains 15 residues. The DNA of the CDR3 is TGTGCCAGCTCACCTGGGGGACAGGGTGCGAATACGCAGTATTTT. Protein sequence: CASSPGGQGANTQYF. Supplemented by reference TRBV18 and TRBJ2-3, the full variable domain reads NAGVMQNPRHLVRRRGQEARLRCSPMKGHSHVYWYRQLPEEGLKFMVYLQKENIIDESGMPKERFSAEFPKEGPSILRIQQVVRGDSAAYFCASSPGGQGANTQYFGPGTRLTVL.

The J gene is TRBJ1-4, the V gene TRBV19; TRBD1 is a possible D gene (5 bases). V was cut by 3 bases and J by 1 base, with 9 bases left in between. Germline V gene sequence: CDR1 LNHDA, CDR2 SQIVND (reference sequence). CDR3 length: 15 amino acids. The CDR3 DNA is TGTGCCAGTAGTATCGCAAGGGGAACTAATGAAAAACTGTTTTTT. It is translated as CASSIARGTNEKLFF.

The J gene is TRBJ1-1, the V gene TRBV10-1; 7 bases agree with TRBD1. CDR3 length equals 12 residues. V lost 3 bases, J lost 9 bases, and 4 bases stayed unmatched. Per germline, CDR1 WNHNN and CDR2 SYGVQD (reference sequence). For the CDR3, the DNA is TGCGCCAGCAGTGATGCGACAGGGCAAGCTTTCTTT. This sequence encodes CASSDATGQAFF.

The chain couples TRBV5-1 to TRBJ2-5; a weak D match, TRBD1 (6 bases). Near its end, the DNA agrees better with TRBJ2-7, so the J call may be wrong. CDR1 and CDR2 from the germline V gene are SGHRS and YFSETQ. The CDR3 contains 15 residues. The CDR3, as DNA: TGCGCCAGCAAGATCGGGACAACTACAACCTACGAGCAGTACTTC. This codes for CASKIGTTTTYEQYF.

J is TRBJ1-1 and V is TRBV7-2; D is possibly TRBD1 (6 bases). Trimming removed 2 bases from V and 4 bases from J, with 11 bases in between. This CDR3 has 14 amino acids. The germline gives CDR1 SGHTA, CDR2 FQGNSA. In DNA form, the CDR3 reads TGTGCCAGCAGCTTAAGCCAGGGGCTCACTGAAGCTTTCTTT. This sequence encodes CASSLSQGLTEAFF. Filled out from reference TRBV7-2 and TRBJ1-1, the complete variable domain reads GAGVSQSPSNKVTEKGKDVELRCDPISGHTALYWYRQSLGQGLEFLIYFQGNSAPDKSGLPSDRFSAERTGGSVSTLTIQRTQQEDSAVYLCASSLSQGLTEAFFGQGTRLTVV.

This clone has a single count. V usage is TRBV10-2 and J usage is TRBJ2-3; TRBD2 aligns across 10 bases. The CDR3 length is 16 residues. In germline, CDR1 is WSHSY, CDR2 SAAADI. J was trimmed by 5 bases and V by 2 bases; bases with no gene match: 7. DNA for the CDR3: TGCGCCAGCAGTGAGACCCTAGCGGGAGTCGGAGATACGCAGTATTTT. Its protein is CASSETLAGVGDTQYF.

V and J are TRBV11-2 and TRBJ1-3; 7 bases agree with TRBD1. V lost 5 bases and J lost 8; bases outside the gene matches: 6. The CDR3 covers 13 residues. CDR1 SGHAT and CDR2 FQNNGV come from the germline V gene. CDR3 bases: TGTGCCAGCAGCCAGGGGGGTTTGGACACCATATATTTT. Its protein is CASSQGGLDTIYF.

This sequence joins TRBV7-9 and TRBJ1-1; D remains ambiguous. Trimming left V 5 bases short and J 7 bases short, with 11 bases between. Germline V gene data show CDR1 as SEHNR and CDR2 as FQNEAQ (reference sequence). The CDR3 is 12 amino acids. CDR3 bases: TGTGCCAGCAGCCCCGAGCTAGGTGAAGCTTTCTTT. Protein sequence: CASSPELGEAFF.

The V and J genes are TRBV9 and TRBJ2-7; TRBD2 agrees at 9 bases. Germline V CDR1 and CDR2: SGDLS, YYNGEE. V gave up 0 bases and J gave up 6 bases; unmatched junction bases: 7. This CDR3 is built from 15 residues. The CDR3 protein is CASSVDLAGLSEQYF. Written as DNA, the CDR3 is TGTGCCAGCAGCGTAGACCTAGCGGGGCTCTCCGAGCAGTACTTC.

V and J are TRBV27 and TRBJ2-7; 11 nucleotides align to TRBD1. CDR3 length equals 15 residues. Germline V gene data show CDR1 as MNHEY and CDR2 as SMNVEV (reference sequence). Trimming took 5 bases from V and 3 from J; bases not matched to a gene: 6. CDR3 amino acids: CASSGAGTGGYEQYF. CDR3 sequence (DNA): TGTGCCAGCAGTGGGGCCGGGACAGGGGGCTACGAGCAGTACTTC.